This TCR beta chain was documented in a study of vaccination and CD4 T cells after COVID-19. This clonotype was seen a handful of times. Its matching antigen is unknown. Between the trimmed V and J ends, which lost 3 bases and 0 bases, there was a span of 11 bases. The CDR3 has 15 amino acids. Per germline, CDR1 SNHLY and CDR2 FYNNEI. The assay that was used to sequence DNA from cultured CD4+ T cells was the Oncomine TCR Beta short-read assay. Using its own MiXCR run on the PCR reads, TCRdb lists one record per CDR3 protein. The table lists 20,000 to 25,000 distinct CDR3 sequences, 40% to 50% of them singletons. Specified treatment: approximately nine-day PBMC culture with coronavirus spike peptide pools or control peptides (ViraFEST assay).

The sample was CD4+ T cells from blood, cultured in vitro. The source is a human donor who had recovered from COVID-19. This rearrangement joins TRBV2 to TRBJ1-2; D call uncertain. The CDR3 here is CASSEIRLSNYGYTF. DNA for the CDR3: TGTGCCAGCAGTGAGATCAGGCTATCTAACTATGGCTACACCTTC.